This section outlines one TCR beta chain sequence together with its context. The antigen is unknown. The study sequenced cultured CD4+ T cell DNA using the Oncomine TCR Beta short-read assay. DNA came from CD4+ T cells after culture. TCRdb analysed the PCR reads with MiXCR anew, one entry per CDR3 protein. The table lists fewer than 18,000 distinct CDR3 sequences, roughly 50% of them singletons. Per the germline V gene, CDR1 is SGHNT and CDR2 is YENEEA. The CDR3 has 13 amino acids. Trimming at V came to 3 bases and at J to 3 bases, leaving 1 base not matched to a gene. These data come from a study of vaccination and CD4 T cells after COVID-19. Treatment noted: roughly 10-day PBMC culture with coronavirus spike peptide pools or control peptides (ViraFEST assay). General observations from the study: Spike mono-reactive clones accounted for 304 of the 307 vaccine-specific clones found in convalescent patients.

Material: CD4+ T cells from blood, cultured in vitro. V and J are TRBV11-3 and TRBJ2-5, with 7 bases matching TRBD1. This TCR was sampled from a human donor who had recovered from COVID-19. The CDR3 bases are TGTGCCAGCAGCTTCGACAGGGAAGAGACCCAGTACTTC. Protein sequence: CASSFDREETQYF. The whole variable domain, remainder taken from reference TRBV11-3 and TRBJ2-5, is EAGVVQSPRYKIIEKKQPVAFWCNPISGHNTLYWYLQNLGQGPELLIRYENEEAVDDSQLPKDRFSAERLKGVDSTLKIQPAELGDSAVYLCASSFDREETQYFGPGTRLLVL.